This TCR beta chain originates from a study of T cell changes during pregnancy in multiple sclerosis. The method was immunoSEQ multiplex PCR; TCRdb's version includes in-frame clones alone and lacks a portion of them. Here the sample spans tens of thousands of clones, over 75% being singletons. V dropped 4 bases and J dropped 3 bases, with 13 bases sitting between them. The CDR3 contains 14 residues. The chain joins TRBV5-7 to TRBJ1-2, with D possibly matching TRBD1 (5 bases). TRBV5-7 is identified as an open reading frame with a role that is uncertain. The clonotype originates from a female donor in good health, enrolled as a control in a pregnancy study. The sample in question was peripheral blood, obtained in the first trimester of pregnancy. CDR3 sequence: CASSRWKGHYGYTF. CDR3 bases: TGTGCCAGCAGCCGGTGGAAGGGGCACTATGGCTACACCTTC.